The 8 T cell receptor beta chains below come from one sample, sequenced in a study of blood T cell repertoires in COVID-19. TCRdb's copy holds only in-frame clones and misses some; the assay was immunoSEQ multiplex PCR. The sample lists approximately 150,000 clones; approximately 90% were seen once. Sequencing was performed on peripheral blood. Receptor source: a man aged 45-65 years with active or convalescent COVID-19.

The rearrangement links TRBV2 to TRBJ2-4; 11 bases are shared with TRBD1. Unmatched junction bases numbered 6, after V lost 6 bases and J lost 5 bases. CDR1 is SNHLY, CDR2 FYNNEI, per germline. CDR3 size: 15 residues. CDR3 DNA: TGTGCCAGCAGGTTCGGACAGGGGGCTGAAAACATTCAGTACTTC. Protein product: CASRFGQGAENIQYF.

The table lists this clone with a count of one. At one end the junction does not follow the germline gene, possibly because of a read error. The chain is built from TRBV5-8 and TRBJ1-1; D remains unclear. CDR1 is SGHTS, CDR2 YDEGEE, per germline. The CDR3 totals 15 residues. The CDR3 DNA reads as TGTGCCAGCAGCTTGGAGGTGGTGAGGAACGCTGAAGCTTTCTTT. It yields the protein CASSLEVVRNAEAFF.

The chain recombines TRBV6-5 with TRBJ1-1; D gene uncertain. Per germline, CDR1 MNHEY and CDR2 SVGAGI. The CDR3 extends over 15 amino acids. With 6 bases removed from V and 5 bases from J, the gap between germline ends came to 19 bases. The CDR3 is CASSPRFRRDTEAFF. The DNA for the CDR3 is TGTGCCAGCAGCCCCCGGTTCAGACGGGATACTGAAGCTTTCTTT.

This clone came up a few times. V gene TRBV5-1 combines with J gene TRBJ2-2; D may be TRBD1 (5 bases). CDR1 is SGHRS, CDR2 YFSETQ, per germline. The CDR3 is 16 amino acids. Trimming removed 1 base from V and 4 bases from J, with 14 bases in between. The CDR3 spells CASSLTGHGPTGELFF. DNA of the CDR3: TGCGCCAGCAGCTTGACCGGACACGGCCCCACCGGGGAGCTGTTTTTT.

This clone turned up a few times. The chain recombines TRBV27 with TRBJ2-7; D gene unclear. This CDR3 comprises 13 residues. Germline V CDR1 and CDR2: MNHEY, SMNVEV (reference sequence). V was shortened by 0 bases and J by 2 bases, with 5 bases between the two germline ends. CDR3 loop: CASSLSYPYEQYF. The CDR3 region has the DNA TGTGCCAGCAGTTTATCCTACCCCTACGAGCAGTACTTC.

CDR3 bases: TGTGCCAGCAGTGAAGTCGACTATGGCTACACCTTC. Its protein product is CASSEVDYGYTF. The chain couples TRBV6-1 to TRBJ1-2; no definite D call. CDR1 and CDR2 (germline): MNHNS, SASEGT. The V end lost 1 base, the J end lost 3 bases, and 3 bases lay between the germline ends. This CDR3 comprises 12 residues.

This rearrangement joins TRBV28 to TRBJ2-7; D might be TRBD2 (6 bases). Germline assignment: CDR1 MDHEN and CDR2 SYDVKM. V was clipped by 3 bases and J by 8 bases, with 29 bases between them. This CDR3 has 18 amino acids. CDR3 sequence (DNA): TGTGCCAGCAGTTTCAGACGGGGGACTTACACCTTGATAAAGAAGCAGTACTTC. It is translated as CASSFRRGTYTLIKKQYF.

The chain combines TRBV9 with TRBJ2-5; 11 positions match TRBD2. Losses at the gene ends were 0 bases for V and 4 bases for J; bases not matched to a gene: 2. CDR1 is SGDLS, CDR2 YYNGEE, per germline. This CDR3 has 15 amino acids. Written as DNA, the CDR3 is TGTGCCAGCAGCGTAGGACTAGCGGGGCCAGAGACCCAGTACTTC. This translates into CASSVGLAGPETQYF.